Presented here are 21 T cell receptor beta chains from one specimen sequenced in a study of blood T cells in healthy people across ages. Alongside a J-beta primer mix, a sample-barcoded 5' primer served in a second PCR lasting roughly 7 to 11 cycles. TCRdb recomputed calls from the 5' RACE reads with MiXCR, one row per CDR3 protein. The table has 1.5 million to 2 million distinct CDR3 sequences, approximately 50% seen once. What was sequenced was blood. These receptors all stem from a middle-aged woman in good health.

There are a few counts of this clonotype. The chain couples TRBV6-5 to TRBJ1-2; 9 nucleotides line up with TRBD1. This CDR3 spans 16 amino acids. V shed 7 bases and J 4 bases; nucleotides not matched to a gene: 13. CDR1 MNHEY and CDR2 SVGAGI come from the germline V gene. For the CDR3, the DNA is TGTGCCAGCACCCACCTGCCGGGACAGGGAGCCTATGGCTACACCTTC. Protein sequence: CASTHLPGQGAYGYTF.

The chain uses TRBV7-9 and TRBJ2-5; the D gene is possibly TRBD2 (6 bases). V gave up 5 bases and J gave up 0 bases, with 13 bases separating them. This CDR3 is 15 amino acids long. The germline CDR1 and CDR2 sequences are SEHNR and FQNEAQ (reference sequence). This chain's CDR3 is CASSPRSGDQETQYF. Written as DNA, the CDR3 is TGTGCCAGCAGCCCAAGGTCGGGGGACCAAGAGACCCAGTACTTC.

This chain uses TRBV20-1 with TRBJ2-1; 13 bases agree with TRBD2. The CDR3 contains 15 residues. Germline V gives CDR1 DFQATT, CDR2 SNEGSKA (reference sequence). V was pared by 4 bases and J by 8 bases, with 8 bases of the junction left unmatched. The CDR3 DNA is TGCAGTGCTACCTCACTAGCGGGGGGGTTGGATGAGCAGTTCTTC. It is translated as CSATSLAGGLDEQFF.

The chain combines TRBV10-3 with TRBJ2-5; D is uncertain. There are 12 residues in the CDR3. In germline, CDR1 is ENHRY, CDR2 SYGVKD. Trimming stripped 5 bases from V and 6 bases from J, with 10 bases between. The CDR3 nucleotides are TGTGCCATCAGTCTGGGTCAAAAGACCCAGTACTTC. Protein: CAISLGQKTQYF.

The chain couples TRBV4-3 to TRBJ1-1, with 8 bases identical to TRBD1. The CDR3 sequence is 15 residues long. Per germline, CDR1 LGHNA and CDR2 YSLEER. V trimming: 0 bases; J trimming: 11 bases; junction bases outside the gene matches: 11. The CDR3 loop reads CASSQDSRDRRVAFF. As DNA, the CDR3 is TGCGCCAGCAGCCAAGACTCCCGGGACAGGCGCGTGGCTTTCTTT.

The rearrangement links TRBV19 to TRBJ2-5; TRBD1 matches 7 bases. The CDR3 totals 15 residues. The V and J ends lost 1 base and 5 bases, in that order; junction bases with no gene match: 7. Germline CDR1 is LNHDA and CDR2 is SQIVND (reference sequence). CDR3 sequence: CASSIGRQGLETQYF. CDR3 sequence (DNA): TGTGCCAGTAGTATAGGCCGACAGGGATTGGAGACCCAGTACTTC. The whole variable domain, remainder taken from reference TRBV19 and TRBJ2-5, is DGGITQSPKYLFRKEGQNVTLSCEQNLNHDAMYWYRQDPGQGLRLIYYSQIVNDFQKGDIAEGYSVSREKKESFPLTVTSAQKNPTAFYLCASSIGRQGLETQYFGPGTRLLVL.

CDR3 in amino acids: CASSDRGKNSGANVLTF. The CDR3 DNA follows: TGTGCCAGCAGTGACCGCGGGAAAAACTCTGGGGCCAACGTCCTGACTTTC. The genes are TRBV25-1 and TRBJ2-6, with D possibly TRBD2 on 6 matching bases. Germline V CDR1 and CDR2: MGHDK, SYGVNS. The CDR3 loop spans 17 amino acids. Trimming cost V 3 bases and J 0 bases, with 12 bases left between them.

The CDR3 DNA reads TGTGCCAGCAGTGACGCGGGGGCGGCACAAGAGACCCAGTACTTC. It encodes CASSDAGAAQETQYF. The chain couples TRBV2 to TRBJ2-5, with D possibly matching TRBD2 (7 bases). The CDR3 has 15 amino acids. V was pared by 3 bases and J by 2 bases, with 13 bases between. Germline V gene data show CDR1 as SNHLY and CDR2 as FYNNEI.

V is TRBV20-1 and J is TRBJ2-1, with 7 nucleotides matching TRBD1. The CDR3 is 16 amino acids. Per germline, CDR1 DFQATT and CDR2 SNEGSKA (reference sequence). J lost 1 base, V lost 0 bases, and 6 bases had no gene match. CDR3 amino acids: CSARDKTGVSYNEQFF. The CDR3 coding sequence is TGCAGTGCTAGAGACAAAACAGGGGTTTCCTACAATGAGCAGTTCTTC.

The J gene is TRBJ2-1, the V gene TRBV20-1; 15 bases match TRBD2. The CDR3 length is 19 residues. From germline, CDR1 is DFQATT and CDR2 SNEGSKA (reference sequence). Trimming removed 0 bases from V and 1 base from J; junction bases left unmatched: 7. CDR3: CSARDRTSGGAFSYNEQFF. CDR3 bases: TGCAGTGCTAGAGACCGGACTAGCGGGGGGGCCTTTTCCTACAATGAGCAGTTCTTC.

The chain joins TRBV6-1 to TRBJ2-5, with unresolved D. The J call is uncertain, as TRBJ2-7 better fits the DNA end. This CDR3 contains 13 residues. The germline V gene has CDR1 MNHNS and CDR2 SASEGT. CDR3 DNA sequence: TGTGCCAGCAGTGAACTCCGTGGGGACGAGCAGTACTTC. Translating gives CASSELRGDEQYF.

The sample holds a few counts of this clonotype. A read error may account for a junction end that differs from germline. CDR3 residues: CASTLGRSSYNEQFF. The CDR3 coding sequence is TGTGCCAGCACCTTAGGGCGGAGCTCCTACAATGAGCAGTTCTTC. J is TRBJ2-1 and V is TRBV7-2; no definite D call. The germline CDR1 and CDR2 sequences are SGHTA and FQGNSA. This CDR3 spans 15 amino acids.

The sample holds a few counts of this clonotype. The J gene is TRBJ2-5, the V gene TRBV7-2; D is unclear. The V gene's germline CDR1 is SGHTA and CDR2 FQGNSA. Trimming took 5 bases from V and 5 from J, leaving 15 bases between them. The CDR3 sequence is 14 residues long. The CDR3 loop reads CASSAATLTETQYF. DNA for the CDR3: TGTGCCAGCAGCGCCGCCACCCTAACGGAGACCCAGTACTTC.

The V gene is TRBV7-2, the J gene TRBJ2-7, with 8 bases fitting TRBD2. The CDR3 spans 16 residues. J was trimmed by 1 base and V by 5 bases; bases with no gene match: 10. CDR1 is SGHTA and CDR2 is FQGNSA in the germline V gene. CDR3 amino acids: CASSVVAGPESYEQYF. CDR3 nucleotides: TGTGCCAGCAGCGTTGTAGCGGGGCCAGAATCCTACGAGCAGTACTTC.

The chain uses TRBV7-9 and TRBJ2-5; D uncertain. The DNA matches TRBJ2-1 better at its end, which makes the J call doubtful. The CDR3 covers 16 residues. CDR1 SEHNR and CDR2 FQNEAQ come from the germline V gene (reference sequence). In nucleotides, the CDR3 is TGTGCCAGCAGCTTAAGTGGTAGGGTGTACCAAGAGACCCAGTTCTTC. It codes for CASSLSGRVYQETQFF.

The chain uses TRBV20-1 and TRBJ2-1, with 10 bases fitting TRBD2. The assigned J gene may be wrong: the sequence end matches TRBJ2-7 better. From germline, CDR1 is DFQATT and CDR2 SNEGSKA (reference sequence). The CDR3 is 14 residues long. The DNA for the CDR3 is TGCAGTGCTCCTCAGACTAGCGGGTACAATGAGCAGTACTTC. It yields the protein CSAPQTSGYNEQYF.

A few counts support this clonotype. This chain links TRBV5-4 with TRBJ2-3; TRBD2 might be the D (6 bases). This CDR3 region has 17 residues. V lost 3 bases and J lost 1, with 18 bases in between. Germline CDR1 and CDR2: SGHNT and YYREEE (reference sequence). The CDR3 loop reads CASSSVEGIHGTDTQYF. The CDR3 bases are TGTGCCAGCAGCTCTGTGGAGGGGATACATGGCACAGATACGCAGTATTTT.

The rearrangement uses TRBV20-1 and TRBJ2-2; possible D gene TRBD1, 6 bases. CDR3 length: 17 residues. The germline V gene has CDR1 DFQATT and CDR2 SNEGSKA (reference sequence). Trimming removed 3 bases at V and 0 bases at J, with 17 bases between. DNA for the CDR3: TGCAGTGCTAGTTCTGGGGCAGGGGAAACGAACACCGGGGAGCTGTTTTTT. It specifies CSASSGAGETNTGELFF.

DNA of the CDR3: TGTGCCAGCAGCGGGCTTGGGGCGGCTCAAGAGACCCAGTACTTC. Its translation: CASSGLGAAQETQYF. The rearrangement joins TRBV27 to TRBJ2-5, with TRBD1 as a possible D gene (5 bases). The CDR3 is 15 residues long. Germline V CDR1 and CDR2: MNHEY, SMNVEV (reference sequence). The ends were cut back, 6 bases at V and 2 bases at J, with 16 bases in the middle.

This clonotype was picked up a small number of times. V and J are TRBV28 and TRBJ2-7; TRBD1 is a possible D gene (7 bases). Trimming took 3 bases from V and 6 from J, leaving 15 bases between them. Germline-derived CDR1 and CDR2 are MDHEN and SYDVKM. The CDR3 contains 14 residues. Here the CDR3 reads CASSLGVRGAEQYF. In nucleotides, the CDR3 is TGTGCCAGCAGTTTGGGGGTCAGGGGGGCCGAGCAGTACTTC.

The chain uses TRBV29-1 and TRBJ1-2; TRBD1 agrees at 8 bases. CDR3 length: 13 amino acids. CDR1 is SQVTM and CDR2 is ANQGSEA in the germline V gene. Trimming cost V 6 bases and J 4 bases; bases outside gene matches: 7. The CDR3 here is CSVGTGSSYGYTF. For the CDR3, the DNA is TGCAGCGTGGGGACAGGTTCGTCCTATGGCTACACCTTC.